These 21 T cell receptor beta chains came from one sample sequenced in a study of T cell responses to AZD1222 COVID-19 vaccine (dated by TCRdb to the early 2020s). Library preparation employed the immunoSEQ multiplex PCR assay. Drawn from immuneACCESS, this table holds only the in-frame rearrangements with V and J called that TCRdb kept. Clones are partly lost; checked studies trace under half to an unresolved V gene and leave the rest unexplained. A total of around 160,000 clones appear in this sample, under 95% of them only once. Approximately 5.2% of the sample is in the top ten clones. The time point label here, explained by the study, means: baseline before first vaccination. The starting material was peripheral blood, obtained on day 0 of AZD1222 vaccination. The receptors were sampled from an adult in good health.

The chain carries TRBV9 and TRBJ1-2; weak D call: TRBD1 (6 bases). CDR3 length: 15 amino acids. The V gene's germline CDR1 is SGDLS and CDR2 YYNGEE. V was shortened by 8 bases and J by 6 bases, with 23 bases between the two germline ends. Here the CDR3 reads CASSGVRGGPHGYTF. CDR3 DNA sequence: TGTGCCAGTTCCGGCGTCCGGGGGGGGCCACATGGCTACACCTTC.

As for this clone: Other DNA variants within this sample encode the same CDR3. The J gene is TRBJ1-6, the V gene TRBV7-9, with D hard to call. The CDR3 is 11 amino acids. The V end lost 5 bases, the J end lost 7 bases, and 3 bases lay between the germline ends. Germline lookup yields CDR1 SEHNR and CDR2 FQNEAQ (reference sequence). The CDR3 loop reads CASSLNSPLHF. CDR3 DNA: TGTGCCAGCAGCCTAAATTCACCCCTCCACTTT.

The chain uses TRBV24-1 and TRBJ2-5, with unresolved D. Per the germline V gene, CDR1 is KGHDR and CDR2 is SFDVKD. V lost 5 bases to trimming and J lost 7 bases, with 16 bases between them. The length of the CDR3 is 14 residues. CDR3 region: CATSGSGSVVTQYF. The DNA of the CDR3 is TGTGCCACCAGTGGGTCCGGGTCGGTTGTGACCCAGTACTTC.

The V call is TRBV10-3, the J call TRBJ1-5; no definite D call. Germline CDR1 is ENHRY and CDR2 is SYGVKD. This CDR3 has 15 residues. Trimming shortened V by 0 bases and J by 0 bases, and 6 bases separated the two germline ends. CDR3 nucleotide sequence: TGTGCCATCAGTGAGTCTCGGAATAGCAATCAGCCCCAGCATTTT. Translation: CAISESRNSNQPQHF.

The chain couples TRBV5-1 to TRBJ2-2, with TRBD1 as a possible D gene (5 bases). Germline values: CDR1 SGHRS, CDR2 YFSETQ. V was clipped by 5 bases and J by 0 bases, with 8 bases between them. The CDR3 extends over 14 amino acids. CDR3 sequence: CASRQETNTGELFF. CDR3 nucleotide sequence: TGCGCCAGCAGACAGGAGACGAACACCGGGGAGCTGTTTTTT.

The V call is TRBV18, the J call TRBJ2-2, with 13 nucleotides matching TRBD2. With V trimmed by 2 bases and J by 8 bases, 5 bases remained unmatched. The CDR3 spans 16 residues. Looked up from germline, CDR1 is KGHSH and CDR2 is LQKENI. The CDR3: CASSPRTSGRAGELFF. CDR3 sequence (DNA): TGTGCCAGCTCACCAAGGACTAGCGGGAGAGCGGGGGAGCTGTTTTTT.

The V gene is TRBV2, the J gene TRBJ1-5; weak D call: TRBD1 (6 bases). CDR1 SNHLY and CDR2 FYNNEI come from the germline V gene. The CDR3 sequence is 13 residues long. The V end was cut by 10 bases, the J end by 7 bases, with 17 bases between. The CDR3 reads CATTKGVGQPQHF. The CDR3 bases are TGTGCCACGACGAAGGGGGTTGGGCAGCCCCAGCATTTT.

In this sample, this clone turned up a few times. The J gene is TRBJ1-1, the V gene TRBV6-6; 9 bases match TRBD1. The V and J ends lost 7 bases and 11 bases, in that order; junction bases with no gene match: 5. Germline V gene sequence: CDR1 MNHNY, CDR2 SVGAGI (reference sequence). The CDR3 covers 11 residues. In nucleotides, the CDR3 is TGTGCCAGCACCTCCGACAGGGGGGCTTTCTTT. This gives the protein CASTSDRGAFF.

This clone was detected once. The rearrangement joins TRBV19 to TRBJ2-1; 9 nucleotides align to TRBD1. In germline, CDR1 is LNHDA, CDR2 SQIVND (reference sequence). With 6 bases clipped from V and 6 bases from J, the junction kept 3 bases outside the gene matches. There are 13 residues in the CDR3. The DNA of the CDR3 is TGTGCCAGTAGCTACAGGGGGCCCAATGAGCAGTTCTTC. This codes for CASSYRGPNEQFF.

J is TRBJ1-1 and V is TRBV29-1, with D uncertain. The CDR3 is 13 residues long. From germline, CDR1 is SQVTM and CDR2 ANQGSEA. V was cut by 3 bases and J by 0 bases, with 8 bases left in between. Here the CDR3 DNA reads TGCAGCGTTGAGGAGGGTATGAACACTGAAGCTTTCTTT. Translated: CSVEEGMNTEAFF. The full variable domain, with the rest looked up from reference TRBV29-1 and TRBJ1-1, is SAVISQKPSRDICQRGTSLTIQCQVDSQVTMMFWYRQQPGQSLTLIATANQGSEATYESGFVIDKFPISRPNLTFSTLTVSNMSPEDSSIYLCSVEEGMNTEAFFGQGTRLTVV.

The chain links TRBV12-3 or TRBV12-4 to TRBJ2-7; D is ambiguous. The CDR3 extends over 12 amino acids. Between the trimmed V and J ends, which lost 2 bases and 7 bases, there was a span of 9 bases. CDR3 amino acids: CASSLWVGEQYF. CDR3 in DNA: TGTGCCAGCAGTTTATGGGTGGGAGAGCAGTACTTC.

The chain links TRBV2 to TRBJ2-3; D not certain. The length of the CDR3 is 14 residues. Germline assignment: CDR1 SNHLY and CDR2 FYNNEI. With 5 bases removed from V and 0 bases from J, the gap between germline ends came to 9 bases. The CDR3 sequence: CASSRRISTDTQYF. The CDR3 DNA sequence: TGTGCCAGCAGTCGTCGAATTAGCACAGATACGCAGTATTTT. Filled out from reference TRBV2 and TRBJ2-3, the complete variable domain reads EPEVTQTPSHQVTQMGQEVILRCVPISNHLYFYWYRQILGQKVEFLVSFYNNEISEKSEIFDDQFSVERPDGSNFTLKIRSTKLEDSAMYFCASSRRISTDTQYFGPGTRLTVL.

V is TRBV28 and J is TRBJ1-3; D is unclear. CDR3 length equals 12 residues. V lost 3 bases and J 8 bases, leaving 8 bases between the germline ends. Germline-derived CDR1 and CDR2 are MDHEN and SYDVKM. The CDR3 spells CASSFPGYTIYF. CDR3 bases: TGTGCCAGCAGTTTCCCGGGGTACACCATATATTTT.

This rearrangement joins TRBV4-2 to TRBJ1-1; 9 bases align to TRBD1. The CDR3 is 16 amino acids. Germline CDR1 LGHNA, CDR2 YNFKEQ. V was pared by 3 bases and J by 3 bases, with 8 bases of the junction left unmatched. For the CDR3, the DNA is TGTGCCAGCAGCCACCGCGGTCGGACAGGGGACACTGAAGCTTTCTTT. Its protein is CASSHRGRTGDTEAFF.

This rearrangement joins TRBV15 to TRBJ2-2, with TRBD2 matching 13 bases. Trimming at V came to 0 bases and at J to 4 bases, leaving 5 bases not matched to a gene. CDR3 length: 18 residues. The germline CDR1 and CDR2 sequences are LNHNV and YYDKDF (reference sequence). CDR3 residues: CATSRDGLAGDTTGELFF. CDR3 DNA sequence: TGTGCCACCAGCAGAGACGGACTAGCGGGGGATACCACCGGGGAGCTGTTTTTT.

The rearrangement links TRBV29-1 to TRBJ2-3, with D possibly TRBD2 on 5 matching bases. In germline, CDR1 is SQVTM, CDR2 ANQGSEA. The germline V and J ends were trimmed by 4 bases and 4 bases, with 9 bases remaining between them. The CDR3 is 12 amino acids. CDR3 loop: CSVGGLPDTQYF. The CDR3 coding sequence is TGCAGCGTTGGAGGGTTACCAGATACGCAGTATTTT.

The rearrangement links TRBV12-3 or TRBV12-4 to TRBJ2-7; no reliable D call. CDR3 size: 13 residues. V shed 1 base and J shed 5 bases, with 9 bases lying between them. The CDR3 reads CASSLDVVDEQYF. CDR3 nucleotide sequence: TGTGCCAGCAGTTTAGACGTGGTCGACGAGCAGTACTTC.

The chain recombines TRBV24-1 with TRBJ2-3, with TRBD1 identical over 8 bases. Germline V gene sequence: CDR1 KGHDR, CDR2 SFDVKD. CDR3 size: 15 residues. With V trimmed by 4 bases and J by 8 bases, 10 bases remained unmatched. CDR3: CATSEGGQVSGTQYF. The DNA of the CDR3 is TGTGCCACCAGTGAGGGGGGACAGGTATCCGGTACGCAGTATTTT.

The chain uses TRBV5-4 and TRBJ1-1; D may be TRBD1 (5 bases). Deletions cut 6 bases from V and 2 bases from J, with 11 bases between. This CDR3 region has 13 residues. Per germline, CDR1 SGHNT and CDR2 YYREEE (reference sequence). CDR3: CASTSDRNTEAFF. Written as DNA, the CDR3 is TGTGCCAGCACCTCTGACAGAAACACTGAAGCTTTCTTT.

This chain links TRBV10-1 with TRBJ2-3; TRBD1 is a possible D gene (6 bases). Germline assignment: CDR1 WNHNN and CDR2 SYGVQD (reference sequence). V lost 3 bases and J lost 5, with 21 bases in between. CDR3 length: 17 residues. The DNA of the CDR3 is TGCGCCAGCAGTGACGGTCGGTGCAGGGGACCACAAGATACGCAGTATTTT. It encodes CASSDGRCRGPQDTQYF.

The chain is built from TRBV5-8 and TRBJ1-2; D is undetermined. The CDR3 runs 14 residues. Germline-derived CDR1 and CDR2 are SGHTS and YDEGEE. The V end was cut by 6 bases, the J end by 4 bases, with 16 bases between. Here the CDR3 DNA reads TGTGCCAGCATCATAACTGGCAGGAGCTATGGCTACACCTTC. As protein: CASIITGRSYGYTF.